This TCR beta chain was captured by sequencing in a study of T cell changes during pregnancy in multiple sclerosis. Libraries were prepared by immunoSEQ multiplex PCR; TCRdb keeps only in-frame clonotypes and omits some of them. The repertoire includes 35,000 to 40,000 clones, 92% of them detected once, and about 6.1% sits in the top ten. Sequencing used CD8+ T cells from peripheral blood mononuclear cells, obtained in the third trimester of pregnancy. The origin of this receptor is a female donor with multiple sclerosis, enrolled in a pregnancy study.

CDR3 DNA: TGTGCCAGTAGTATTTGGACAGGGGTGAATCAGCCCCAGCATTTT. It specifies CASSIWTGVNQPQHF. The chain carries TRBV19 and TRBJ1-5; 9 nucleotides align to TRBD1. With V trimmed by 3 bases and J by 4 bases, 4 bases remained unmatched. The CDR3 is 15 amino acids. CDR1 is LNHDA, CDR2 SQIVND, per germline (reference sequence). The variable domain in full, with the rest retrieved from reference TRBV19 and TRBJ1-5, is DGGITQSPKYLFRKEGQNVTLSCEQNLNHDAMYWYRQDPGQGLRLIYYSQIVNDFQKGDIAEGYSVSREKKESFPLTVTSAQKNPTAFYLCASSIWTGVNQPQHFGDGTRLSIL.